This entry features one T cell receptor (beta chain) sequence. Under the authors' procedure: Counts of nucleated cells, estimated from reference gene primer amplification, were obtained. The assay was immunoSEQ multiplex PCR, and TCRdb's table has in-frame clones only and misses some. Clonal size and the V and J genes are those of that table, whereas D and trimming came from the DNA. This sample yields about 40,000 clones, of which approximately 77% are seen a single time; roughly 4.6% belongs to the top ten. The data derive from a study of blood T cell repertoires in COVID-19. Across the whole study: COVID-19 samples from acute and convalescent phases originated in the United States, Italy and Spain. Sources were T cells, B-cell-depleted T cells, or PBMCs; the material itself was cDNA or gDNA.

The TCR originated in a woman in her 70s with acute or convalescent COVID-19. The sample consisted of peripheral blood.

CDR3 in amino acids: CASSYHQGGGLDNQPQHF. The CDR3 DNA reads as TGTGCCAGCAGTTATCATCAAGGGGGCGGGTTGGACAATCAGCCCCAGCATTTT. The chain carries TRBV5-8 and TRBJ1-5; TRBD1 aligns across 7 bases. The CDR3 runs 18 residues. The germline gives CDR1 SGHTS, CDR2 YDEGEE. V trimming: 5 bases; J trimming: 3 bases; junction bases outside the gene matches: 17.